The entry below describes one T cell receptor beta chain. Its antigen is unknown. The data derive from a study of graft-versus-host responses after intestinal transplantation. At the level of the study: Multivisceral, liver-intestinal, or isolated intestinal transplants were given to recipients. All recipients got anti-thymocyte globulin induction, then tacrolimus and steroids for roughly 3 years. Points from the study as a whole: GvH clonotypes were identified within recipient marrow, with a subset emerging first in ileum or blood.

Libraries were prepared by immunoSEQ multiplex PCR; TCRdb keeps only in-frame clonotypes and omits some of them. The data hold tens of thousands of clones, with about 94% observed a single time. This CDR3 region has 16 residues. Germline assignment: CDR1 MRHNA and CDR2 SNTAGT. V lost 6 bases, J lost 4 bases, and 8 bases stayed unmatched. This TCR was sampled from a human donor who was the organ donor for an intestinal transplant. This chain uses TRBV6-4 with TRBJ2-3; 12 bases align to TRBD2. The input for sequencing was unstimulated CD4+ T cells sorted from spleen or lymph node cells, taken before transplant. CDR3 nucleotides: TGTGCCAGCAGCAGGACTAGCGGGGTTTCGCCAGATACGCAGTATTTT. Translating gives CASSRTSGVSPDTQYF.